This paragraph reports one T cell receptor (beta chain). There is no known antigen for this receptor. No much larger clone is present one base from it, and per-base qualities are unavailable. The collaborating institutions used their own protocols to collect whole blood in K2EDTA tubes. For TCRbeta analysis, collaborators shipped samples as frozen whole blood, isolated PBMCs, or DNA extracted from either of those sample types. This specimen belongs to a study of blood T cell repertoires in COVID-19 (dated by TCRdb to the early 2020s). Context from the whole study: Samples covering the acute and convalescent phases of COVID-19 were provided by collaborators in the United States, Italy and Spain. Nearly every sample came with metadata listing a de-identified subject ID, COVID-19 status, age in years and sex. Where HLA class I and class II types were available, the types were taken from metadata supplied by the sample provider, not from assay-based typing. Samples were obtained from the ongoing ImmuneRACE study (first 160 participants) and from 1,254 subjects provided by 6 global collaborators. Deeply sampled blood TCRbeta repertoires from subjects exposed to, actively infected with, or recovered from COVID-19 were included in the dataset. The prospective study material was composed of cDNA or gDNA derived from T cells, B-cell-depleted T cells, or PBMCs. The repertoires were released in a freely available public database meant as a resource for research on the immune response to SARS-CoV-2. The investigation overall reported the following: The amount of clinical and demographic metadata varied by source and participant and was provided uncurated.

TCRbeta CDR3 regions were amplified from genomic DNA by means of the immunoSEQ Assay, a bias-controlled multiplex PCR. In the authors' own workflow: Nucleated cell counts per sample were estimated from amplification of reference gene primers within the assay. To quantify the absolute abundance of each unique TCRbeta CDR3 rearrangement, sequence reads were collapsed and filtered. Productive Simpson clonality was computed per sample as the square root of Simpson's diversity index over productive rearrangements. The table comes from immuneACCESS by way of TCRdb, which keeps in-frame sequences with V and J called. Part of the clones is missing from these tables; in studies checked, under half for an unresolved V gene and the rest for unknown reasons. V and J calls plus clone size are reproduced from that table; the DNA served to infer D and trimming. In this sample the table shows about 85,000 clones, around 90% of which occur a single time. Jointly, the top ten make up 5% to 6.5% of the sample.

The sequenced material came from peripheral blood. This TCR was recovered from a man in his sixties with acute or convalescent COVID-19.

CDR3 loop: CASSQHGGASGGYTF. The DNA sequence is as follows: TGTGCCAGCAGCCAACACGGGGGGGCGAGCGGTGGCTACACCTTC. This chain is built from TRBV11-3 and TRBJ1-2; perhaps TRBD1 is the D gene, with 6 bases matching. V drops 5 bases and J drops 7 bases, leaving 20 bases in between. The CDR3 numbers 15 residues from cysteine through phenylalanine. The retained sequence is limited to the CDR3, 45 bases, with the frame set at the first base. As encoded in the germline V gene, CDR1 is SGHNT while CDR2 is YENEEA.